The 26 T cell receptor beta chains reported below all come from one sample, sequenced in a study of blood T cell repertoires in COVID-19. Data came from immunoSEQ multiplex PCR; TCRdb stores just in-frame clones and leaves some out. The sample records roughly 73,000 clones, under 95% being singletons. Sequencing was performed on peripheral blood. Receptors were obtained from a man aged 50 to 59 with acute or convalescent COVID-19.

The rearrangement joins TRBV10-3 to TRBJ1-1; 7 positions agree with TRBD1. The trim removed 6 bases at V and 0 bases at J, leaving 4 bases unmatched. The CDR3 runs 14 residues. Germline V gives CDR1 ENHRY, CDR2 SYGVKD. CDR3 coding DNA: TGTGCCATCAGCCTACAGGGGATGAACACTGAAGCTTTCTTT. Translating it yields CAISLQGMNTEAFF.

The J gene is TRBJ1-2, the V gene TRBV6-6; D perhaps matches TRBD1 (5 bases). The V gene's germline CDR1 is MNHNY and CDR2 SVGAGI (reference sequence). With 7 bases removed from V and 7 bases from J, the gap between germline ends came to 16 bases. The CDR3 sequence is 13 residues long. CDR3: CASTTGGTGGYTF. Written as DNA, the CDR3 is TGTGCCAGCACTACAGGTGGAACCGGTGGCTACACCTTC.

The V gene is TRBV28, the J gene TRBJ1-2; 9 bases align to TRBD1. Germline V gene data show CDR1 as MDHEN and CDR2 as SYDVKM. Trimming took 7 bases from V and 3 from J; bases not matched to a gene: 15. This CDR3 is 17 amino acids long. DNA for the CDR3: TGTGCCAGCACTAACCCTGGGGGGACAGGGTACGACTATGGCTACACCTTC. Protein: CASTNPGGTGYDYGYTF.

The chain combines TRBV30 with TRBJ1-2; 8 bases align to TRBD1. CDR1 GTSNPN and CDR2 SVGIG come from the germline V gene (reference sequence). Losses at the gene ends were 4 bases for V and 7 bases for J; bases not matched to a gene: 8. The CDR3 runs to 13 residues. CDR3 nucleotides: TGTGCCTGGAACCCGGGACAGGCTCCTGGCTACACCTTC. Translating gives CAWNPGQAPGYTF.

The CDR3 nucleotides read TGTGCCAGTAGTATTTCCCTCTCTCCTGGAAACACCATATATTTT. This sequence encodes CASSISLSPGNTIYF. The chain has TRBV19 and TRBJ1-3, with no clear D. Germline V gives CDR1 LNHDA, CDR2 SQIVND (reference sequence). Deletions cut 3 bases from V and 2 bases from J, with 11 bases between. This CDR3 contains 15 residues. Full variable domain (outside the CDR3, taken from reference TRBV19 and TRBJ1-3): DGGITQSPKYLFRKEGQNVTLSCEQNLNHDAMYWYRQDPGQGLRLIYYSQIVNDFQKGDIAEGYSVSREKKESFPLTVTSAQKNPTAFYLCASSISLSPGNTIYFGEGSWLTVV.

Only one count was recorded for this clone. The V call is TRBV7-8, the J call TRBJ1-2, with unresolved D. V was shortened by 10 bases and J by 2 bases, with 11 bases between the two germline ends. Germline V gene sequence: CDR1 SGHVS, CDR2 FQNEAQ. The CDR3 is 12 residues long. CDR3 region: CAIGRANYGYTF. In nucleotides, the CDR3 is TGTGCCATCGGCCGGGCCAACTATGGCTACACCTTC. The full variable domain, its missing parts supplied by reference TRBV7-8 and TRBJ1-2, is GAGVSQSPRYKVAKRGQDVALRCDPISGHVSLFWYQQALGQGPEFLTYFQNEAQLDKSGLPSDRFFAERPEGSVSTLKIQRTQQEDSAVYLCAIGRANYGYTFGSGTRLTVV.

CDR3 coding DNA: TGTGCCAGCAGCCCACGGTCGGAGAACTACGAGCAGTACGTC. Translated: CASSPRSENYEQYV. The V call is TRBV7-9, the J call TRBJ2-7; D is uncertain. V dropped 5 bases and J dropped 3 bases, with 14 bases sitting between them. The CDR3 length is 14 residues. From germline, CDR1 is SEHNR and CDR2 FQNEAQ (reference sequence).

The chain recombines TRBV5-8 with TRBJ2-1, with D possibly TRBD1 on 6 matching bases. This CDR3 is built from 14 residues. The germline gives CDR1 SGHTS, CDR2 YDEGEE. Deletions cut 2 bases from V and 2 bases from J, with 8 bases between. The CDR3 is CASSLHRAYNEQFF. CDR3 nucleotide sequence: TGTGCCAGCAGCTTACACAGGGCCTACAATGAGCAGTTCTTC.

J is TRBJ2-2 and V is TRBV7-6; D may be TRBD2 (6 bases). The V gene lost 5 bases and the J gene lost 1 base, with 14 bases spanning the gap. The CDR3 covers 16 residues. Germline assignment: CDR1 SGHVS and CDR2 FNYEAQ. CDR3 nucleotide sequence: TGTGCCAGCAGCCCCCGGATGGGACTGAACACCGGGGAGCTGTTTTTT. Amino acids: CASSPRMGLNTGELFF.

V gene TRBV5-4 combines with J gene TRBJ2-5, with D possibly matching TRBD2 (6 bases). Trimming stripped 1 base from V and 5 bases from J, with 9 bases between. The length of the CDR3 is 13 residues. Germline CDR1 is SGHNT and CDR2 is YYREEE (reference sequence). This CDR3 reads CASSLTGDETQYF. CDR3 sequence (DNA): TGTGCCAGCAGCTTGACGGGGGATGAGACCCAGTACTTC. Drawing the rest from reference TRBV5-4 and TRBJ2-5, the complete variable domain is ETGVTQSPTHLIKTRGQQVTLRCSSQSGHNTVSWYQQALGQGPQFIFQYYREEENGRGNFPPRFSGLQFPNYSSELNVNALELDDSALYLCASSLTGDETQYFGPGTRLLVL.

This chain joins TRBV4-2 and TRBJ2-3; TRBD2 matches 9 bases. The V segment lost 0 bases and the J segment 4 bases; nucleotides outside the gene matches: 5. Germline CDR1 and CDR2: LGHNA and YNFKEQ. This CDR3 is 16 amino acids long. DNA for the CDR3: TGTGCCAGCAGCCAAGAGTTGACTAGCGGTGCAGATACGCAGTATTTT. Protein: CASSQELTSGADTQYF.

The gene calls are TRBV10-3 and TRBJ2-3, with 8 bases identical to TRBD2. Germline-derived CDR1 and CDR2 are ENHRY and SYGVKD. The CDR3 is 19 amino acids. Trimming at V came to 7 bases and at J to 2 bases, leaving 20 bases not matched to a gene. DNA of the CDR3: TGTGCCATCATGGGGCGGGGCCCGGGGCTAGCGGGCTACACAGATACGCAGTATTTT. It is translated as CAIMGRGPGLAGYTDTQYF.

The J gene is TRBJ1-6, the V gene TRBV3-1 (or the pseudogene TRBV3-2); 9 bases line up with TRBD1. CDR3 length: 15 amino acids. J lost 7 bases, V lost 3 bases, and 4 bases had no gene match. CDR1 LGHDT and CDR2 YNNKEL come from the germline V gene (reference sequence). The CDR3 nucleotides are TGTGCCAGCAGCCACGGGGACAGGGCCAATTCACCCCTCCACTTT. Translated, it gives CASSHGDRANSPLHF.

The chain combines TRBV14 with TRBJ1-2; no definite D call. The CDR3 is 16 amino acids. CDR1 is SGHDN, CDR2 FVKESK, per germline. V was trimmed by 6 bases and J by 3 bases, leaving 20 bases between them. The CDR3 loop reads CASSHLQTYPDYGYTF. The CDR3 nucleotides are TGTGCCAGCAGTCACCTCCAAACGTACCCGGACTATGGCTACACCTTC. The full variable domain, its missing parts supplied by reference TRBV14 and TRBJ1-2, is EAGVTQFPSHSVIEKGQTVTLRCDPISGHDNLYWYRRVMGKEIKFLLHFVKESKQDESGMPNNRFLAERTGGTYSTLKVQPAELEDSGVYFCASSHLQTYPDYGYTFGSGTRLTVV.

The chain combines TRBV5-1 with TRBJ2-7; a possible D gene is TRBD1 (6 bases). The CDR3 spans 15 residues. Germline V gene data show CDR1 as SGHRS and CDR2 as YFSETQ. The V end was cut by 3 bases, the J end by 7 bases, with 20 bases between. The CDR3 DNA follows: TGCGCCAGCAGCTGGGGGCCGACAACCTCAGATGAGCAGTACTTC. It is translated as CASSWGPTTSDEQYF.

This chain joins TRBV7-2 and TRBJ2-1; 9 bases align to TRBD2. Unmatched junction bases numbered 6, after V lost 4 bases and J lost 5 bases. In germline, CDR1 is SGHTA, CDR2 FQGNSA. The length of the CDR3 is 15 residues. The CDR3 bases are TGTGCCAGCAGCTCCGTAGCGGGGGAGAACAATGAGCAGTTCTTC. It yields the protein CASSSVAGENNEQFF.

This chain uses TRBV24-1 with TRBJ2-1; 10 nucleotides align to TRBD1. This CDR3 is 15 amino acids long. Trimming removed 6 bases from V and 4 bases from J; junction bases left unmatched: 5. Germline values: CDR1 KGHDR, CDR2 SFDVKD. The CDR3 sequence: CATSSGQGEYNEQFF. CDR3 coding DNA: TGTGCCACCAGTTCTGGACAGGGGGAATACAATGAGCAGTTCTTC.

The rearrangement uses TRBV9 and TRBJ1-6, with 7 nucleotides matching TRBD1. Germline V CDR1 and CDR2: SGDLS, YYNGEE. V gave up 0 bases and J gave up 8 bases; unmatched junction bases: 5. This CDR3 region has 15 residues. The CDR3 DNA sequence: TGTGCCAGCAGCGTAGCGACAGGGAGTGATTCACCCCTCCACTTT. Its translation is CASSVATGSDSPLHF.

The CDR3 reads CAIEDGLATEAFF. As DNA, the CDR3 is TGTGCCATCGAGGACGGACTGGCCACTGAAGCTTTCTTT. The gene calls are TRBV10-3 and TRBJ1-1, with no clear D. Germline values: CDR1 ENHRY, CDR2 SYGVKD. This CDR3 region has 13 residues. The V end was cut by 8 bases, the J end by 4 bases, with 14 bases between.

V usage is TRBV11-2 and J usage is TRBJ1-5, with D unresolved. This CDR3 is 14 amino acids long. Germline values: CDR1 SGHAT, CDR2 FQNNGV. Trimming left V 4 bases short and J 0 bases short, with 7 bases between. The CDR3 protein is CASSSGLSNQPQHF. CDR3 in DNA: TGTGCCAGCAGCTCTGGGCTTAGCAATCAGCCCCAGCATTTT.

The rearrangement links TRBV4-3 to TRBJ1-2, with no clear D. Germline CDR1 is LGHNA and CDR2 is YSLEER. The CDR3 consists of 13 residues. The V and J ends lost 5 bases and 4 bases respectively, with 11 bases between them. The DNA for the CDR3 is TGCGCCAGCAGCTCCCGAAGCGTCTATGGCTACACCTTC. As protein: CASSSRSVYGYTF.

The CDR3 here is CASIPSGSGNTIYF. DNA for the CDR3: TGTGCCAGTATCCCGAGCGGCTCTGGAAACACCATATATTTT. The rearrangement uses TRBV19 and TRBJ1-3, with no clear D. The CDR3 extends over 14 amino acids. Germline-derived CDR1 and CDR2 are LNHDA and SQIVND (reference sequence). V was shortened by 7 bases and J by 0 bases, with 10 bases between the two germline ends.

This chain links TRBV5-6 with TRBJ1-2; 7 nucleotides align to TRBD1. Germline values: CDR1 SGHDT, CDR2 YYEEEE. The CDR3 extends over 14 amino acids. The V segment lost 2 bases and the J segment 4 bases; nucleotides outside the gene matches: 5. CDR3 coding DNA: TGTGCCAGCAGCTTTGGACAGGCGACCTATGGCTACACCTTC. This codes for CASSFGQATYGYTF.

This rearrangement joins TRBV28 to TRBJ1-1, with D perhaps matching TRBD1 (5 bases). The CDR3 runs to 16 residues. V was trimmed by 6 bases and J by 5 bases, leaving 22 bases between them. From germline, CDR1 is MDHEN and CDR2 SYDVKM. The CDR3 spells CASRSHGRVKVTEAFF. The CDR3 bases are TGTGCCAGCAGGTCCCATGGCAGGGTGAAGGTAACTGAAGCTTTCTTT.

The genes are TRBV4-3 and TRBJ2-2, with 8 nucleotides matching TRBD2. This CDR3 spans 17 amino acids. V trimming: 4 bases; J trimming: 6 bases; junction bases outside the gene matches: 13. Germline loops: CDR1 LGHNA, CDR2 YSLEER. Written as DNA, the CDR3 is TGCGCCAGCAGCCTTGGTGGTAGCGGGGCTTCGGCCGGGGAGCTGTTTTTT. As protein: CASSLGGSGASAGELFF.

This clone showed up just a few times. The V and J genes are TRBV6-5 and TRBJ1-1, with 9 bases aligning to TRBD1. The V and J ends lost 6 bases and 11 bases, in that order; junction bases with no gene match: 10. Germline V gives CDR1 MNHEY, CDR2 SVGAGI. This CDR3 contains 13 residues. Written as DNA, the CDR3 is TGTGCCAGCAGGGCTGGACAGGGGAGAATGGCTTTCTTT. It encodes CASRAGQGRMAFF.